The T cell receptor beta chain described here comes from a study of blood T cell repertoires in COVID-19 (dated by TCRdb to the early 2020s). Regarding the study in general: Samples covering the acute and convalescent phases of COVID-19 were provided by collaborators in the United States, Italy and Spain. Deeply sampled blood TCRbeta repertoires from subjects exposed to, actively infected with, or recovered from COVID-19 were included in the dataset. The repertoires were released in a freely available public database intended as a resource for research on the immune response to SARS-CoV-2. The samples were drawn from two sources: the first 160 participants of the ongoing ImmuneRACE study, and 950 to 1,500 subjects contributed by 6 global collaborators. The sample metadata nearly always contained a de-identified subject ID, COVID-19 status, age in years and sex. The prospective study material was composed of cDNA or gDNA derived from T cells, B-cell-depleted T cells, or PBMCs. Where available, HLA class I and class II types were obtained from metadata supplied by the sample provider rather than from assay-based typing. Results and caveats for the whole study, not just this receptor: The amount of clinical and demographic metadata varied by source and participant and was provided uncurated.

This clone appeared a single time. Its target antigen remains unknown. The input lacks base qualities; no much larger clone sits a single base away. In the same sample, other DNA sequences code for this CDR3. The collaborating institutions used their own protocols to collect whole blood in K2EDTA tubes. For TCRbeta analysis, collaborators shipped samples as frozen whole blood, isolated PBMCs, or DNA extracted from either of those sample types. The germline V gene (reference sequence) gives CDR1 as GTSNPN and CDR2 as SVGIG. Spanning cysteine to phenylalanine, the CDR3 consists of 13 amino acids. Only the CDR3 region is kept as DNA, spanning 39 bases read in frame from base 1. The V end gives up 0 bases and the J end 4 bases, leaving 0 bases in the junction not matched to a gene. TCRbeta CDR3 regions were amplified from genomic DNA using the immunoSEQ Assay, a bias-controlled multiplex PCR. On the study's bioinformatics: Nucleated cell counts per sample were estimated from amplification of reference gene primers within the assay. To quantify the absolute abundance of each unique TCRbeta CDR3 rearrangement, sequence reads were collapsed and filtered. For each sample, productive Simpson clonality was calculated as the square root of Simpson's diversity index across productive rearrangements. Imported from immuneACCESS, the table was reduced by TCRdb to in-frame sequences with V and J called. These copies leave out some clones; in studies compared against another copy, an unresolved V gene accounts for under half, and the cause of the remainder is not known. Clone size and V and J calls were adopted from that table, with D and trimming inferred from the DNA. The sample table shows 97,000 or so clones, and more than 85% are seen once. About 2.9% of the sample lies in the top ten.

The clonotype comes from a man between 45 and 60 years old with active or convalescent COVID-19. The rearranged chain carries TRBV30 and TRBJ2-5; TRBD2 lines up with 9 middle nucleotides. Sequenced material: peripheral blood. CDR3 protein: CAWSVLAGETQYF. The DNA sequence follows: TGTGCCTGGAGTGTACTAGCGGGAGAGACCCAGTACTTC.